A selection of T cell receptor beta chains follows, all from one sample in a study of OX40 agonist ivuxolimab in advanced cancers. Generated by immunoSEQ multiplex PCR, the TCRdb table keeps only in-frame clones and is missing some. The table has 65,000 to 90,000 clones, about 87% seen once. Material: CD4+ or CD8+ T cells sorted from blood, obtained in a trial of the OX40 agonist ivuxolimab. These receptors were taken from an adult with an advanced solid tumor such as melanoma, head and neck, liver or kidney cancer. Both conserved end residues are part of each CDR3. The order of the fields is J gene, clone size, V gene, D gene, CDR3 protein, CDR3 DNA. A D gene is named only where the DNA matches it firmly. Where a row states a size, it is once, few, many or the class of an expanded clone; other rows omit it.

TRBJ2-3	NA	TRBV13	NA	CASSRDKFRGLTDTQYF	TGTGCCAGCAGCCGGGATAAGTTTAGGGGCCTCACAGATACGCAGTATTTT
TRBJ1-2	NA	TRBV6-5	NA	CASSYEGIGYTF	TGTGCCAGCAGTTACGAGGGTATTGGCTACACCTTC
TRBJ2-5	NA	TRBV2	TRBD2	CASSLAGGRETQYF	TGTGCCAGCAGTCTAGCGGGAGGTAGAGAGACCCAGTACTTC
TRBJ2-1	NA	TRBV11-1	TRBD2	CASSLALLAGGPGEQFF	TGTGCCAGCAGCTTAGCCCTACTAGCGGGAGGGCCTGGTGAGCAGTTCTTC
TRBJ2-3	NA	TRBV5-1	TRBD2	CASSSGGTSGGTDTQYF	TGCGCCAGCAGCTCAGGCGGGACTAGCGGTGGCACAGATACGCAGTATTTT
TRBJ2-1	NA	TRBV11-1	NA	CASSLEGRQGNEQFF	TGTGCCAGCAGCTTAGAGGGGCGTCAGGGCAATGAGCAGTTCTTC
TRBJ2-5	NA	TRBV28	NA	CASSTRWAGETQYF	TGTGCCAGCAGTACCCGGTGGGCCGGTGAGACCCAGTACTTC
TRBJ2-1	NA	TRBV10-3	NA	CAISEGGWDEQFF	TGTGCCATCAGTGAGGGGGGTTGGGATGAGCAGTTCTTC
TRBJ2-7	few	TRBV28	NA	CASSLGGYEQYF	TGTGCCAGCAGTTTGGGTGGTTACGAGCAGTACTTC
TRBJ2-3	NA	TRBV5-1	TRBD2	CASSLLLAGLVGDTQYF	TGCGCCAGCAGCTTGTTACTAGCGGGTTTAGTAGGAGATACGCAGTATTTT
TRBJ1-1	NA	TRBV5-6	NA	CASSTVGLSTEAFF	TGTGCCAGCAGCACTGTGGGGTTGAGCACTGAAGCTTTCTTT
TRBJ1-1	NA	TRBV5-6	TRBD1	CASSLTGTGDTEAFF	TGTGCCAGCAGCTTGACCGGGACAGGGGACACTGAAGCTTTCTTT
TRBJ1-6	NA	TRBV30	NA	CAWSYPTGWGNSPLHF	TGTGCCTGGAGCTATCCCACGGGCTGGGGGAATTCACCCCTCCACTTT
TRBJ1-4	NA	TRBV14	NA	CASSLRGIFNEKLFF	TGTGCCAGCAGCCTGCGGGGGATTTTCAATGAAAAACTGTTTTTT
TRBJ2-1	NA	TRBV7-9	NA	CASSLVPGNSYNEQFF	TGTGCCAGCAGCTTAGTCCCAGGGAACTCCTACAATGAGCAGTTCTTC
TRBJ2-7	once	TRBV4-1	NA	CASSQVQGGGLPHEQYF	TGCGCCAGCAGCCAAGTGCAGGGGGGGGGTCTTCCCCACGAGCAGTACTTC
TRBJ2-7	once	TRBV2	NA	CASRTGEIRVQYF	TGTGCCAGCAGGACAGGAGAAATCCGCGTGCAGTACTTC
TRBJ2-7	NA	TRBV2	TRBD2	CASSDSGRDDEQYF	TGTGCCAGCAGTGATAGCGGGAGGGACGACGAGCAGTACTTC
TRBJ2-7	NA	TRBV28	NA	CASSALGGSLYEQYF	TGTGCCAGCAGCGCCCTGGGAGGAAGTCTTTACGAGCAGTACTTC
TRBJ1-5	NA	TRBV14	NA	CASSQAVGPQHF	TGTGCCAGCAGCCAAGCTGTTGGGCCCCAGCATTTT
TRBJ2-1	NA	TRBV5-1	TRBD1	CASSRQPGQGPYNEQFF	TGCGCCAGCAGCCGTCAACCGGGACAGGGGCCCTACAATGAGCAGTTCTTC
TRBJ2-1	NA	TRBV4-1	NA	CASSQDGLAEQFF	TGCGCCAGCAGCCAAGATGGGCTAGCTGAGCAGTTCTTC
TRBJ2-1	NA	TRBV19	NA	CASSIVSVAGEQFF	TGTGCCAGTAGTATCGTTAGTGTCGCGGGCGAGCAGTTCTTC
TRBJ2-5	NA	TRBV18	TRBD2	CASSPRTGVAGGVPETQYF	TGTGCCAGCTCACCAAGGACAGGAGTTGCGGGAGGGGTCCCAGAGACCCAGTACTTC
TRBJ2-1	NA	TRBV5-1	TRBD2	CASSLRVLAGEGEQFF	TGCGCCAGCAGCTTGAGGGTGCTAGCGGGAGAGGGTGAGCAGTTCTTC
TRBJ2-7	NA	TRBV6-1	TRBD1	CASSRPRDRVLQYF	TGTGCCAGCAGTCGCCCGCGGGACAGGGTATTACAGTACTTC
TRBJ2-1	NA	TRBV5-1	NA	CASSFQGNEQFF	TGCGCCAGCAGCTTTCAGGGCAATGAGCAGTTCTTC
TRBJ1-1	NA	TRBV6-9	NA	CASRIQANTEAFF	TGTGCCAGCAGGATCCAGGCAAACACTGAAGCTTTCTTT
TRBJ2-7	NA	TRBV7-9	NA	CASSPLYEQYF	TGTGCCAGCAGCCCCCTCTACGAGCAGTACTTC
TRBJ2-1	once	TRBV5-1	TRBD1	CASSQRGDSTAEQFF	TGCGCCAGCAGCCAGAGAGGGGACAGCACCGCGGAGCAGTTCTTC
TRBJ2-2	NA	TRBV4-1	NA	CASSQVGWGILTGELFF	TGCGCCAGCAGCCAAGTTGGGTGGGGTATACTTACCGGGGAGCTGTTTTTT
TRBJ2-7	NA	TRBV14	NA	CASSQDYGVVIEQYF	TGTGCCAGCAGCCAAGATTACGGGGTGGTCATCGAGCAGTACTTC
TRBJ2-5	once	TRBV5-4	NA	CASSLAGVEAETQYF	TGTGCCAGCAGCTTGGCCGGCGTCGAAGCAGAGACCCAGTACTTC
TRBJ2-7	NA	TRBV9	TRBD2	CASSVGVSGTYEQYF	TGTGCCAGCAGCGTTGGCGTTAGCGGGACCTACGAGCAGTACTTC
TRBJ2-3	NA	TRBV18	NA	CASSPPWPNSSTDTQYF	TGTGCCAGCTCACCACCGTGGCCGAATTCTAGCACAGATACGCAGTATTTT
TRBJ2-2	NA	TRBV28	NA	CASSLADGTGELFF	TGTGCCAGCAGTTTAGCCGATGGCACCGGGGAGCTGTTTTTT
TRBJ2-1	NA	TRBV19	NA	CASSIEGGGNEQFF	TGTGCCAGTAGTATTGAGGGAGGGGGCAATGAGCAGTTCTTC
TRBJ1-2	NA	TRBV19	TRBD1	CASTGTGNYGYTF	TGTGCCAGCACCGGGACAGGGAACTATGGCTACACCTTC
TRBJ2-3	NA	TRBV5-4	NA	CASSLTTGPAGDTQYF	TGTGCCAGCAGCTTGACCACAGGGCCGGCCGGAGATACGCAGTATTTT
TRBJ2-7	NA	TRBV7-9	TRBD2	CASSTGLAGGGQYF	TGTGCCAGCAGCACGGGACTAGCGGGAGGAGGGCAGTACTTC
TRBJ2-3	NA	TRBV7-3	NA	CASSPGGKGTDTQYF	TGTGCCAGCAGCCCTGGCGGGAAAGGCACAGATACGCAGTATTTT
TRBJ2-5	once	TRBV5-4	NA	CASSLPAAVETQYF	TGTGCCAGCAGCTTGCCTGCGGCTGTTGAGACCCAGTACTTC
TRBJ2-7	few	TRBV5-1	TRBD1	CASSLGQGIGEQYF	TGCGCCAGCAGCTTGGGACAGGGGATCGGCGAGCAGTACTTC
TRBJ2-1	NA	TRBV28	NA	CASSLFGPGQQFF	NA
TRBJ2-2	NA	TRBV2	TRBD1	CASRQDRVYTGELFF	TGTGCCAGCAGACAGGACAGGGTCTACACCGGGGAGCTGTTTTTT
TRBJ2-7	NA	TRBV6-1	NA	CASSQSGAGAYEQYF	TGTGCCAGCAGTCAAAGTGGAGCAGGCGCCTACGAGCAGTACTTC
TRBJ2-2	once	TRBV11-3	NA	CASSPRLGSNTGELFF	TGTGCCAGCAGCCCCCGACTAGGATCGAACACCGGGGAGCTGTTTTTT
TRBJ2-7	NA	TRBV5-4	TRBD2	CASSPGLAGGVTYEQYF	TGTGCCAGCAGTCCGGGACTAGCGGGAGGCGTTACCTACGAGCAGTACTTC
TRBJ2-7	once	TRBV10-3	TRBD2	CAISELAGAYEQYF	TGTGCCATCAGTGAGCTAGCGGGAGCGTACGAGCAGTACTTC
TRBJ1-4	NA	TRBV5-1	NA	CASRQGTVTDYEKLFF	TGCGCCAGCAGACAAGGGACGGTCACGGATTATGAAAAACTGTTTTTT
TRBJ2-1	NA	TRBV5-4	NA	CASSSNRDEQFF	TGTGCCAGCAGCTCAAATAGGGATGAGCAGTTCTTC
TRBJ2-7	once	TRBV19	TRBD2	CASSLAGSAYEQYF	TGTGCCAGTAGCCTAGCGGGCTCCGCCTACGAGCAGTACTTC
TRBJ2-5	NA	TRBV5-1	NA	CASSLEARREETQYF	TGCGCCAGCAGCTTGGAGGCCCGCAGGGAAGAGACCCAGTACTTC
TRBJ2-7	NA	TRBV15	TRBD1	CATSRDPGQGKSEQYF	TGTGCCACCAGCAGAGATCCGGGACAGGGGAAAAGCGAGCAGTACTTC